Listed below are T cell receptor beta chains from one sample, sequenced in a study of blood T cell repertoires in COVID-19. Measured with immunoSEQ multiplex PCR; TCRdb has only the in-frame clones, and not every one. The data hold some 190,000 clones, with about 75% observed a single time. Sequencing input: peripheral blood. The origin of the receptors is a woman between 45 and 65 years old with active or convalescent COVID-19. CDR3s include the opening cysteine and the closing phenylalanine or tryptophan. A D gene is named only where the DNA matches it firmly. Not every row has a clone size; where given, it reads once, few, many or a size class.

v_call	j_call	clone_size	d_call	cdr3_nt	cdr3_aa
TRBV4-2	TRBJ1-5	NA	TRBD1	TGTGCCAGCAGCCAGGACAGGGACCAGCCCCAGCATTTT	CASSQDRDQPQHF
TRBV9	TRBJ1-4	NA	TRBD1	TGTGCCAGCAGCCCAAGACAGGGGCCTGAAAAACTGTTTTTT	CASSPRQGPEKLFF
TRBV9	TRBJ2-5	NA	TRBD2	TGTGCCAGCAGCGCCAGCGGGAGTGGTGAGACCCAGTACTTC	CASSASGSGETQYF
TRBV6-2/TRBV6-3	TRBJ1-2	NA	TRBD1	TGTGCCAGCAGTTACAGGGGGCAAAACTATGGCTACACCTTC	CASSYRGQNYGYTF
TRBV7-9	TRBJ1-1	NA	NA	TGTGCCAGCAGCCCCCGGACATCCATGAACACTGAAGCTTTCTTT	CASSPRTSMNTEAFF
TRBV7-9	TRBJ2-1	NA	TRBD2	TGTGCCAGCCCGGGGACTAGCGCAGATGATGAGCAGTTCTTC	CASPGTSADDEQFF
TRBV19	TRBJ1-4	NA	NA	TGTGCCAGTAGTATGTTCGGGACTGCGAGAGATGAAAAACTGTTTTTT	CASSMFGTARDEKLFF
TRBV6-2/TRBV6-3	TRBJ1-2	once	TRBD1	TGTGCCAGCAGTTTCGTCTTACGGACAGGGCGCGGCTACACCTTC	CASSFVLRTGRGYTF
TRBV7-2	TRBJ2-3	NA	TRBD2	TGTGCCAGCAGCCGCCTCAGCGGGGGCACAGATACGCAGTATTTT	CASSRLSGGTDTQYF
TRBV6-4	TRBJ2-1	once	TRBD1	TGTGCCAGCAGTGTGGACAGGGATGGTGAGCAGTTCTTC	CASSVDRDGEQFF
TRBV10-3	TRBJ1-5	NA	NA	TGTGCCATCAGTGAAAGTGGGAGCGCATCGCAGCCCCAGCATTTT	CAISESGSASQPQHF
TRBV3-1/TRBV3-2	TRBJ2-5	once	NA	TGTGCCAGCACTATAGGGGGGGGCCGGGAGGAGACCCAGTACTTC	CASTIGGGREETQYF
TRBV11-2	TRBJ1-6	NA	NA	TGTGCCAGCAGCTCTGGACAAAATTCACCCCTCCACTTT	CASSSGQNSPLHF
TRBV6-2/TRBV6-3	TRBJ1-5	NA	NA	TGTGCCAGCAGTTACTCGGATCAGAGGCAGCCCCAGCATTTT	CASSYSDQRQPQHF
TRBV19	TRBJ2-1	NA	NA	TGTGCCAGTAGTATCCGGGGGGCGCGTAATGAGCAGTTCTTC	CASSIRGARNEQFF
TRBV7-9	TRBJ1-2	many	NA	TGTGCCAGCAGCACCAGGGATGGCTACACCTTC	CASSTRDGYTF
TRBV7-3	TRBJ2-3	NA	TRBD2	TGTGCCAGCAGTTTAGCGGGAGGGCCGACAGATACGCAGTATTTT	CASSLAGGPTDTQYF
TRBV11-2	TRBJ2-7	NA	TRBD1	TGTGCCAGCAGCCCCTCCGGGACAGTCTCTATCTACGAGCAGTACTTC	CASSPSGTVSIYEQYF
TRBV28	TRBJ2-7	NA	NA	TGTGCCAGCAGGGAGGGGTACGAGCAGTACTTC	CASREGYEQYF
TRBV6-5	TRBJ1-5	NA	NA	TGTGCCAGCAGTTATTATAATAGCAATCAGCCCCAGCATTTT	CASSYYNSNQPQHF
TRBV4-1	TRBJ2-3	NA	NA	TGCGCCAGCAGCCAAGATCGGAGGGGGCTCCAAGATACGCAGTATTTT	CASSQDRRGLQDTQYF
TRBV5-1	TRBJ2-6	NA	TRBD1	TGCGCCAGCAGCTTGGCCCCGGGACAGGGGGCAGTATACGGGGCCAACGTCCTGACTTTC	CASSLAPGQGAVYGANVLTF
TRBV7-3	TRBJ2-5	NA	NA	TGTGCCAGCAGCTCCCTGGGACAAGCCCAAGAGACCCAGTACTTC	CASSSLGQAQETQYF
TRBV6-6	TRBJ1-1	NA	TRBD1	TGTGCCAGCAGTTATCTGGGACAGGGGGAAACTGAAGCTTTCTTT	CASSYLGQGETEAFF
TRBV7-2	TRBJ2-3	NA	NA	TGTGCCAGCAGCGGAGATCTGGACAGTCCCACAGATACGCAGTATTTT	CASSGDLDSPTDTQYF
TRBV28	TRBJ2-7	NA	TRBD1	TGTGCCAGCATGGCGGGACAGGGGGCTTCATCCGAGCAGTACTTC	CASMAGQGASSEQYF
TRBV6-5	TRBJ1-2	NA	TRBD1	TGTGCCAGCAGTCTGGAAGGACAGGGCAACTATGGCTACACCTTC	CASSLEGQGNYGYTF
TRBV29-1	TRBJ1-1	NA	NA	TGCAGCGTTGGGAGGGGTGGTGAAGCTTTCTTT	CSVGRGGEAFF
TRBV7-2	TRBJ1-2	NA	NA	TGTGCCAGCAGCTTTCAGGGGATTAACTATGGCTACACCTTC	CASSFQGINYGYTF
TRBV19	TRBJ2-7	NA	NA	TGTGCCAGTAGTCCGGTCGGGCTGGGGGGCGAGCAGTACTTC	CASSPVGLGGEQYF
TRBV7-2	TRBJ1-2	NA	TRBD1	TGTGCCAGCAGCTCCGGGTGGGGACAGAGCTATTCTAACTATGGCTACACCTTC	CASSSGWGQSYSNYGYTF
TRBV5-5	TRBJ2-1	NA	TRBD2	TGTGCCAGCAGCTTAGCGGGAGACGGGTATGAGCAGTTCTTC	CASSLAGDGYEQFF
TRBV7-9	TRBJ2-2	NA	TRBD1	TGTGCCAGCAGCTGGACAGGGGCCACCGGGGAGCTGTTTTTT	CASSWTGATGELFF
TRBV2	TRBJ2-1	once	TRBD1	TGTGCCAGCAGTTACCGGGACAGGTCAAACAATGAGCAGTTCTTC	CASSYRDRSNNEQFF
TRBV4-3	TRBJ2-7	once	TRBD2	TGCGCCAGCAGCCGGTATTCCGGGACTAGCTCCTACGAGCAGTACTTC	CASSRYSGTSSYEQYF
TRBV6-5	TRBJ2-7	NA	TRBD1	TGTGCCAGCTCTTCGGGACAGGGGGCTTACGAGCAGTACTTC	CASSSGQGAYEQYF
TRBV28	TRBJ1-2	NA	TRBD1	TGTGCCAGCAGCCGGCGTACAGGGGGGATCTTATATGGCTACACCTTC	CASSRRTGGILYGYTF
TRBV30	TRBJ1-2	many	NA	TGTGCCTGGAGTGCAGGGATGGTCTATGGCTACACCTTC	CAWSAGMVYGYTF
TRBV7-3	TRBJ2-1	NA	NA	TGTGCCAGCAGCCAGAGCGGCCCGGGGAATGAGCAGTTCTTC	CASSQSGPGNEQFF
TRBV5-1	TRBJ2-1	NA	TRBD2	TGCGCCAGCAGCTGGCGGGGGGGCAATGAGCAGTTCTTC	CASSWRGGNEQFF
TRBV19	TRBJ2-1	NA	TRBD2	TGTGCCAGTAGCCCCCTACTAGCGCTACATGAGCAGTTCTTC	CASSPLLALHEQFF
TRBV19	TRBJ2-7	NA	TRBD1	TGTGCCAGTAGAGGGACAGGGGCCGCCTACGAGCAGTACTTC	CASRGTGAAYEQYF
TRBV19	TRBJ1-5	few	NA	TGTGCCAGTCTGGGGGGGCTCGGTCAGCCCCAGCATTTT	CASLGGLGQPQHF
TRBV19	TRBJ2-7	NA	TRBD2	TGTGCCAGTAGTATGGGTCCCGGGGGGGAGCAGTACTTC	CASSMGPGGEQYF
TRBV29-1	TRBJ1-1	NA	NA	TGCAGCGTTGGGGGGGGGATGACGTTCGAGAACACTGAAGCTTTCTTT	CSVGGGMTFENTEAFF